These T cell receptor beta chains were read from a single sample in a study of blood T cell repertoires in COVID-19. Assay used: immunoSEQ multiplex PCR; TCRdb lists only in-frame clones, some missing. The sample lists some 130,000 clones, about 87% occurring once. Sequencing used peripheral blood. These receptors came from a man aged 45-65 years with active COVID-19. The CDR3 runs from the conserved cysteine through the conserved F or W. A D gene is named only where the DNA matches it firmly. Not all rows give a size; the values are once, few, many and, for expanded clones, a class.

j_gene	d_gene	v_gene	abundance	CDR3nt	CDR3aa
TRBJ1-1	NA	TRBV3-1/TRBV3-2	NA	TGTGCCAGCTCAACCATTGGAGGGACTGAAGCTTTCTTT	CASSTIGGTEAFF
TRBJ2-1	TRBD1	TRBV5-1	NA	TGCGCCAGCAGCCAGGGACAGATCTCCTACAATGAGCAGTTCTTC	CASSQGQISYNEQFF
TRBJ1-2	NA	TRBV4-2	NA	TGTGCCAGCAGCCAAGAAGGGGATAACTATGGCTACACCTTC	CASSQEGDNYGYTF
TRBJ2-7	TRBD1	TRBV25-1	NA	TGTGCCAGCAGTGATCCAGGGGGCTCGAGCTCCTACGAGCAGTACTTC	CASSDPGGSSSYEQYF
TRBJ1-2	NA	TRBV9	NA	TGTGCCAGCAGCGTAGGTGACAATTTAATGGGCTACACCTTC	CASSVGDNLMGYTF
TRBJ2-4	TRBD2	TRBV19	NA	TGTGCCAGTAGGGATAGCGGGGGCAGGGGCAAAAACATTCAGTACTTC	CASRDSGGRGKNIQYF
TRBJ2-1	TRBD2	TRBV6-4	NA	TGTGCCAGCAGTGCCGGGGCGGGGGGAAACAATGAGCAGTTCTTC	CASSAGAGGNNEQFF
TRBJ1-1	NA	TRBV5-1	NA	TGCGCCAGCAGCTTAGGGGGAAACACTGAAGCTTTCTTT	CASSLGGNTEAFF
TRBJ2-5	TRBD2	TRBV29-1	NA	TGCAGCGTTGATGGACTAGCGCAGAGGCCAACCGAGACCCAGTACTTC	CSVDGLAQRPTETQYF
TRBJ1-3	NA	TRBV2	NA	TGTGCCAGCAGGGAGATCTCTGGAAACACCATATATTTT	CASREISGNTIYF
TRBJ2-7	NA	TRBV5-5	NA	TGTGCCAGCCAATTCTCCGGGGTCGGCACCTACGAGCAGTACTTC	CASQFSGVGTYEQYF
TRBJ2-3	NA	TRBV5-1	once	TGCGCCAGCAGCTTGGGAGGGGGAACAGATACGCAGTATTTT	CASSLGGGTDTQYF
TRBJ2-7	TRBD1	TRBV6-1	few	TGTGCCAGCAGTGAGCGGGACAGGGGTTCTGGAAAGCAGTACTTC	CASSERDRGSGKQYF
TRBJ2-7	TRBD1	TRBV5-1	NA	TGCGCCAGCAGCCGGGACAGGGGAACCTACGAGCAGTACTTC	CASSRDRGTYEQYF
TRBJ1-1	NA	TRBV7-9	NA	TGTGCCAGCAGCTTACTTACACATAGCATGAACACTGAAGCTTTCTTT	CASSLLTHSMNTEAFF
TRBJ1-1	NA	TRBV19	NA	TGTGCCAGTAGTATCACTTACACTGAAGCTTTCTTT	CASSITYTEAFF
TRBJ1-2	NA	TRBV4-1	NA	TGCGCCAGCAGCCACCGTCAGGGCAACTATGGCTACACCTTC	CASSHRQGNYGYTF
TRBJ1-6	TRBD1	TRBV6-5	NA	TGTGCCAGCACCAGGGGGGATTCACCCCTCCACTTT	CASTRGDSPLHF
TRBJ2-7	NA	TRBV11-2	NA	TGTGCCAGCAGCCCTGGAGGGACCGAGCAGTACTTC	CASSPGGTEQYF